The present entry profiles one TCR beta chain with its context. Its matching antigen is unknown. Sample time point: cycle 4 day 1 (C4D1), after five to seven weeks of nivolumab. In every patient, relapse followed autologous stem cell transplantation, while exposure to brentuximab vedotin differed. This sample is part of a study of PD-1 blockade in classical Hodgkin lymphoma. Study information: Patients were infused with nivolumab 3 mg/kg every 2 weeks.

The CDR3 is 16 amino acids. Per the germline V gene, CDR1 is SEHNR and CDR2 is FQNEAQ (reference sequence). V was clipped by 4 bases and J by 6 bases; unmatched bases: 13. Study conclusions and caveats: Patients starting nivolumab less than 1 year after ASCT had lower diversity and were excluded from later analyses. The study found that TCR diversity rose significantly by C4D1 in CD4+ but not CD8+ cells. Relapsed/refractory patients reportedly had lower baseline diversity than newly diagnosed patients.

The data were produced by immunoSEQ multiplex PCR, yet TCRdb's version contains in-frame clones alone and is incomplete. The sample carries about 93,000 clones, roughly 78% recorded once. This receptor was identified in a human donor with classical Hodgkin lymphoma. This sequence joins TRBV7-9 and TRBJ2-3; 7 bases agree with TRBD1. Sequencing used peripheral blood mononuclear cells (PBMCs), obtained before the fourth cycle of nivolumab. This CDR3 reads CASSYTWRGGPDTQYF. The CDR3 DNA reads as TGTGCCAGCAGCTACACATGGAGAGGGGGCCCCGATACGCAGTATTTT. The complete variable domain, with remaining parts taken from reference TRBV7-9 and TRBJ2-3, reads DTGVSQNPRHKITKRGQNVTFRCDPISEHNRLYWYRQTLGQGPEFLTYFQNEAQLEKSRLLSDRFSAERPKGSFSTLEIQRTEQGDSAMYLCASSYTWRGGPDTQYFGPGTRLTVL.